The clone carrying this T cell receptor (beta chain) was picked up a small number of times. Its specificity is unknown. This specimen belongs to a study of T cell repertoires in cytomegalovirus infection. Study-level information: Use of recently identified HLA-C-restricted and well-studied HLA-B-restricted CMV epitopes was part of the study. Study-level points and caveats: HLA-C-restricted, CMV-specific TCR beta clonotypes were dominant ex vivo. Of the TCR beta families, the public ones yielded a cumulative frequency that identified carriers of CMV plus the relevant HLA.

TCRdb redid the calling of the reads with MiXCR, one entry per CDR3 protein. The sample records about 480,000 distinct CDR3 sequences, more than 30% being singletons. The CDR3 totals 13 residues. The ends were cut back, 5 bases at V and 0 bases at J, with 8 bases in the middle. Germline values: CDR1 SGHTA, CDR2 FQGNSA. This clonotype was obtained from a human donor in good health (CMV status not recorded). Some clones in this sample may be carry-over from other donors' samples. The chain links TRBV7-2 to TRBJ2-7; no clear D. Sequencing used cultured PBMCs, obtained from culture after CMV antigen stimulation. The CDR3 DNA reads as TGTGCCAGCAGCAACCCTGTCTCCTACGAGCAGTACTTC. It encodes CASSNPVSYEQYF.